These 12 T cell receptor beta chains came from one sample sequenced in a study of identical twins (dated by TCRdb to 2015 to 2016). To prepare the library, 5' RACE was applied. This sample was sequenced with an Illumina HiSeq 2000. TCRdb trimmed the raw reads at Q25, called clones with MiXCR and kept productive beta chains. Rows matching on CDR3 protein sequence are summarized as one entry with the most common DNA and genes. The sample table contains fewer than 550,000 distinct CDR3 sequences; only one count was recorded for nearly 15% of them. Of the sample, roughly 0.46% falls within the top ten clones. This same sample was also part of a study on yellow fever vaccine responses in identical twins.

The sequenced material came from CD4+ T cells sorted from blood. Receptors were obtained from a woman aged 18-29 years in good health.

This clonotype has just a few counts. J is TRBJ1-4 and V is TRBV7-9; no clear D gene. The CDR3 extends over 15 amino acids. Germline CDR1 SEHNR, CDR2 FQNEAQ (reference sequence). V shed 1 base and J shed 2 bases, with 8 bases lying between them. CDR3 residues: CASSLGIVTNEKLFF. The CDR3 coding sequence is TGTGCCAGCAGCTTAGGAATTGTTACTAATGAAAAACTGTTTTTT. The variable domain in full, completed from reference TRBV7-9 and TRBJ1-4, reads DTGVSQNPRHKITKRGQNVTFRCDPISEHNRLYWYRQTLGQGPEFLTYFQNEAQLEKSRLLSDRFSAERPKGSFSTLEIQRTEQGDSAMYLCASSLGIVTNEKLFFGSGTQLSVL.

The gene calls are TRBV7-6 and TRBJ2-3; a weak D match, TRBD2 (6 bases). V lost 7 bases and J lost 2, with 13 bases in between. This CDR3 region has 14 residues. The germline gives CDR1 SGHVS, CDR2 FNYEAQ. The CDR3 DNA reads TGTGCCAGCAACCCCGGGACTTCCACAGATACGCAGTATTTT. It codes for CASNPGTSTDTQYF.

The CDR3 loop is CASSHGGPLGTDTQYF. DNA of the CDR3: TGTGCCAGCAGCCATGGGGGGCCGCTCGGCACAGATACGCAGTATTTT. The chain uses TRBV14 and TRBJ2-3; D is tentatively TRBD1 or TRBD2 (6 bases each). The V end lost 3 bases, the J end lost 1 base, and 14 bases lay between the germline ends. Germline-derived CDR1 and CDR2 are SGHDN and FVKESK. This CDR3 contains 16 residues.

The V call is TRBV24-1, the J call TRBJ1-2; perhaps TRBD1 as D (5 bases). The CDR3 is made up of 13 amino acids. Trimming took 3 bases from V and 4 from J, leaving 8 bases between them. CDR1 and CDR2 (germline): KGHDR, SFDVKD. This CDR3 is CATSDRDSYGYTF. The CDR3 DNA follows: TGTGCCACCAGTGATCGAGACAGCTATGGCTACACCTTC.

This clonotype came up many times. The chain carries TRBV2 and TRBJ2-5, with 7 bases identical to TRBD2. With V trimmed by 3 bases and J by 1 base, 17 bases remained unmatched. The CDR3 spans 19 residues. Germline V gives CDR1 SNHLY, CDR2 FYNNEI. CDR3 sequence (DNA): TGTGCCAGCAGTGACCGGGTACAGCGTGGGCGGGAGTCCCAAGAGACCCAGTACTTC. It specifies CASSDRVQRGRESQETQYF.

In this sample, this clonotype turned up a few times. DNA of the CDR3: TGTGCCAGCAGTGGGTGGAAGGACTACGAGCAGTACTTC. Translation gives CASSGWKDYEQYF. V and J are TRBV12-3 or TRBV12-4 and TRBJ2-7; D uncertain. Trimming took 5 bases from V and 3 from J, leaving 11 bases between them. The CDR3 spans 13 residues.

On this clonotype: A much larger clone is a single base away; this may be a read error. The chain couples TRBV12-3 or TRBV12-4 to TRBJ2-5; D call uncertain. The CDR3 covers 13 residues. Trimming shortened V by 8 bases and J by 2 bases, and 12 bases separated the two germline ends. The CDR3 protein is CASLSKVQETQYF. CDR3 DNA sequence: TGTGCCAGCCTCTCAAAGGTGCAAGAGACCCAGTACTTC.

The rearrangement joins TRBV3-1 to TRBJ2-1, with 8 bases aligning to TRBD1. CDR1 and CDR2 (germline): LGHDT, YNNKEL (reference sequence). This CDR3 comprises 17 residues. With V trimmed by 3 bases and J by 2 bases, 9 bases remained unmatched. For the CDR3, the DNA is TGTGCCAGCAGCCAGGGTAGGACAGGGCGAGCCTACAATGAGCAGTTCTTC. Its protein is CASSQGRTGRAYNEQFF.

V gene TRBV6-1 combines with J gene TRBJ1-5; 9 bases align to TRBD1. The CDR3 runs to 17 residues. The germline CDR1 and CDR2 sequences are MNHNS and SASEGT. The V and J ends lost 6 bases and 0 bases, in that order; junction bases with no gene match: 9. The CDR3 DNA reads TGTGCCAGCAGAGAACAGGGGGCTGGGAATAGCAATCAGCCCCAGCATTTT. It is translated as CASREQGAGNSNQPQHF.

In its sample, this clonotype was seen many times. The CDR3 sequence is CASSLRTSGNTDTQYF. DNA for the CDR3: TGCGCCAGCAGCCTACGGACTAGCGGGAACACAGATACGCAGTATTTT. The rearrangement joins TRBV5-1 to TRBJ2-3; 12 bases line up with TRBD2. Unmatched junction bases numbered 5, after V lost 4 bases and J lost 2 bases. The length of the CDR3 is 16 residues. Germline V gene sequence: CDR1 SGHRS, CDR2 YFSETQ. Full variable domain (missing parts from reference TRBV5-1 and TRBJ2-3): KAGVTQTPRYLIKTRGQQVTLSCSPISGHRSVSWYQQTPGQGLQFLFEYFSETQRNKGNFPGRFSGRQFSNSRSEMNVSTLELGDSALYLCASSLRTSGNTDTQYFGPGTRLTVL.

This clonotype was detected ten times or more. The chain couples TRBV20-1 to TRBJ1-5, with 11 bases that match TRBD1. Trimming at V came to 6 bases and at J to 4 bases, leaving 2 bases not matched to a gene. The CDR3 length is 13 residues. Germline CDR1 reads DFQATT; CDR2 reads SNEGSKA (reference sequence). The CDR3 sequence is CSAGQGGNQPQHF. As DNA, the CDR3 is TGCAGTGCGGGACAGGGGGGGAATCAGCCCCAGCATTTT.

V is TRBV4-1 and J is TRBJ1-2; 10 bases agree with TRBD1. Germline V gene sequence: CDR1 MGHRA, CDR2 YSYEKL. With 5 bases clipped from V and 6 bases from J, the junction kept 9 bases outside the gene matches. The CDR3 consists of 15 residues. This CDR3 is CASSIYPGQGNGYTF. DNA for the CDR3: TGCGCCAGCAGCATCTACCCGGGACAGGGGAATGGCTACACCTTC.